The text below deals with one T cell receptor (beta chain). Its antigen is unknown. The CDR3 starts with the cysteine, ends with the phenylalanine, and has 18 residues. No DNA accompanies this entry. Reading the germline V gene (reference sequence) gives CDR1 MNHEY and CDR2 SMNVEV. The sample is drawn from a study of CXCR3-negative and CXCR3-positive naive CD8 T cells (dated by TCRdb to about 2019). Background for the entire study: In total, about 150 million TRB reads were obtained, corresponding to roughly 1.5 +/- 0.3 million reads per library. The diversity and physicochemical repertoire analyses included some 11 donors pooled from two independent experiments. For the TRBV-TRBJ cluster analysis, the naive subsets came from 5 or 6 donors, while the memory cells came from 3 donors.

General findings and caveats noted by the study authors: Comparably high repertoire diversity was found in both naive subsets, whereas much lower repertoire diversity was found in memory CD8+ T cells. CXCR3 expression partially decreased after cryopreservation, so most assays used freshly isolated PBMCs. TRBV-TRBJ usage was similar between naive CXCR3-negative and CXCR3-positive cells from the same donor, while memory cells showed distinct patterns. Because surface CD5, which has been linked to self-reactivity in mice, was comparable between naive subsets, TCR interaction strength was also inferred from TRB CDR3 physicochemical properties. Compared with CXCR3-negative naive cells, CXCR3-positive naive cells had TRB CDR3s with higher hydrophobicity (lower Kidera factor 4), lower energy, and higher strength and volume indices.

For every CD8+ T cell subset, hundreds of thousands of cells were flow-sorted straight into RLT lysis buffer, and each subset was sorted in triplicate. To keep memory contaminants out, a stringent definition of naive CD8+ T cells was applied: CD45RO-CCR7+CD27+CD95-. Peripheral blood mononuclear cells were isolated from buffy coats by standard density gradient centrifugation. A FACSAria III was used to flow-sort naive CXCR3-negative and CXCR3-positive CD8+ T cells. Total RNA was extracted from sorted cells using an RNeasy Mini Kit. For sequencing, a NextSeq 550 was employed. The Human TCR Profiling Kit (MiLaboratory) was used to make UMI-labeled 5' RACE TRB cDNA libraries. cDNA synthesis used the entire amount of extracted RNA, and PCR amplification then used the entire amount of cDNA produced. Libraries were prepared in parallel with an identical number of PCR cycles. As for the authors' bioinformatics: With a requirement of at least two reads per UMI, MIGEC and MiXCR extracted about 52,000 +/- 9,100 unique UMI-labeled TRB cDNA molecules per library. On average, approximately 40,000 +/- 10,000 functional in-frame TRB CDR3 nucleotide clonotypes lacking stop codons were found per library. After downsampling to 5000 UMI-labeled TRB molecules per sample, diversity metrics such as normalized Shannon-Wiener and Chao1 were calculated in VDJtools. For the central five CDR3 residues, VDJtools calculated physicochemical properties weighted by clonotype size, namely interaction energy, strength, volume and Kidera factor 4. Following TCRdb reprocessing, every CDR3 protein sequence forms one entry, and DNA is not provided. For this entry, the V and J calls and clone size follow TCRdb and not the study's own pipeline. In this sample's table one finds 65,000 to 90,000 distinct CDR3 sequences. The ten largest clones represent 0.55% to 0.8% of the sample.

The origin of this receptor is a human donor in good health. Some clones in this sample may be carry-over from other donors' samples. The sequence links TRBV27 to TRBJ1-2. The source material was naive CXCR3+ CD8+ T cells from blood. The sample's cell subset or site label, decoded: CD45RO-CCR7+CD27+CD95- naive CD8+ T cells expressing CXCR3 (TNR3+). CDR3 sequence: CASSLSMTYRDRVHGYTF.